This T cell receptor beta chain stems from a study of cytomegalovirus exposure and HLA in healthy donors. Germline V CDR1 and CDR2: KGHSH, LQKENI. Trimming removed 2 bases at V and 4 bases at J, with 8 bases between. The CDR3 spans 13 residues. Assay used: immunoSEQ multiplex PCR; TCRdb lists only in-frame clones, some missing. In the table there are around 55,000 clones, about nine tenths of which are singletons. Worth noting for this clone: Its antigen is undetermined.

Points from the study as a whole: CMV antigen specificity of a few CMV-associated chains was confirmed in vitro. High sensitivity and specificity were reportedly achieved when the classifier diagnosed cytomegalovirus status.

The donors were members of the validation cohort comprising 120 subjects, separate from the roughly 700-subject first cohort. V gene TRBV18 combines with J gene TRBJ1-2; unclear D gene. Sequencing was performed on PBMCs. This TCR was sampled from a man aged 18 to 29 in good health and CMV-seronegative. CDR3 nucleotide sequence: TGTGCCAGCTCACCAGACGGAGGCTATGGCTACACCTTC. This translates into CASSPDGGYGYTF.